This T cell receptor (beta chain) was documented in a study of T-cell reconstitution after alpha-beta-depleted transplantation in children. Findings of the study overall: Surviving recipient T cells and intrathymic progenitors accounted for some patients' high TCRbeta diversity at day 60. One year after transplant, T-cell counts and diversity came mostly from newly produced T cells.

In regard to this clonotype: Its antigen is currently unknown.

The CDR3 has 14 amino acids. V was clipped by 9 bases and J by 0 bases; unmatched bases: 7. Germline CDR1 WNHNN, CDR2 SYGVQD (reference sequence). Library preparation (for TCRbeta) was performed with unique molecular identifiers. TCRdb fed the PCR reads into MiXCR, producing one record per CDR3 protein. Found here are about 200,000 distinct CDR3 sequences, approximately 7% of them singletons; the top ten hold about 5.9%. The rearrangement links TRBV10-1 to TRBJ2-7; 8 bases agree with TRBD1. This material consisted of PBMCs, taken before TCRalphabeta/CD19-depleted stem cell transplant. The TCR was taken from a boy younger than 10 with acute lymphoblastic leukemia, due to receive a stem cell transplant. This chain's CDR3 is CARGRTGSSYEQYF. CDR3 in DNA: TGCGCCAGAGGGAGGACAGGGAGCTCCTACGAGCAGTACTTC.